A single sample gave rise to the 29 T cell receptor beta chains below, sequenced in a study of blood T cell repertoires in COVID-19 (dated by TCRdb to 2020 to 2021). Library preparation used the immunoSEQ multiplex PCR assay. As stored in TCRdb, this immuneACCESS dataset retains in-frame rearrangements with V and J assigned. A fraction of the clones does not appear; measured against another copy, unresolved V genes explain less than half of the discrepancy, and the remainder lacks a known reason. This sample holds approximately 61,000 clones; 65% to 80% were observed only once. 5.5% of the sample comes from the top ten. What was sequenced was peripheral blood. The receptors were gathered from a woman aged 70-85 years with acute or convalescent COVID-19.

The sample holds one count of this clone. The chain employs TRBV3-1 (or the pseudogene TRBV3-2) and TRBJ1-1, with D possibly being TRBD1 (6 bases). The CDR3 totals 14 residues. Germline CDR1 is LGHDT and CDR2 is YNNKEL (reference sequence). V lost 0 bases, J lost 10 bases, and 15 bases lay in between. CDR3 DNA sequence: TGTGCCAGCAGCCAAGATTTGACAGGAAACATAGCTTTCTTT. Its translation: CASSQDLTGNIAFF.

The CDR3: CASREGASGVGEQFF. As DNA, the CDR3 is TGTGCCAGTAGGGAGGGGGCTAGCGGGGTCGGAGAGCAGTTCTTC. The rearrangement uses TRBV19 and TRBJ2-1; TRBD2 matches 9 bases. The CDR3 is made up of 15 amino acids. V was pared by 6 bases and J by 10 bases, with 13 bases of the junction left unmatched. Germline V gene lookup returns CDR1 LNHDA and CDR2 SQIVND (reference sequence).

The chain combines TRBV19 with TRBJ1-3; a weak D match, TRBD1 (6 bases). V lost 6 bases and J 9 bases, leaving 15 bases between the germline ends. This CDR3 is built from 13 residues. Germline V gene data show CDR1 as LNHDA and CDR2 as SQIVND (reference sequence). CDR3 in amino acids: CASRPGHVSTIYF. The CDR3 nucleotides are TGTGCCAGTAGGCCGGGACATGTCAGCACCATATATTTT.

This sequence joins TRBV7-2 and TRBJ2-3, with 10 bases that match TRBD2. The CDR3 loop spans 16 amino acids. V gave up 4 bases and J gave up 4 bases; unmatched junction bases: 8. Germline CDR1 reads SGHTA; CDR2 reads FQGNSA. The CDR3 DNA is TGTGCCAGCAGCTCGCAGACTAGCGGGTTGTCAGATACGCAGTATTTT. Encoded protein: CASSSQTSGLSDTQYF.

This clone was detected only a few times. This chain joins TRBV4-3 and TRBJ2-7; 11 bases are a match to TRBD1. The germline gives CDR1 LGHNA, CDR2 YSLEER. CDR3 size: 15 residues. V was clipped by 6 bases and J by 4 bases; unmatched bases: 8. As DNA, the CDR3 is TGCGCCAGCAGTCCCTCCGGGACAGGGGGTTACGAGCAGTACTTC. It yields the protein CASSPSGTGGYEQYF.

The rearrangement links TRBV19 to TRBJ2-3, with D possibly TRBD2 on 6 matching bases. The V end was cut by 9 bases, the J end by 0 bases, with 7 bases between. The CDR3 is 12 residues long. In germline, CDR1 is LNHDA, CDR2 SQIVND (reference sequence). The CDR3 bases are TGTGCCAGCCGGGGGAGCACAGATACGCAGTATTTT. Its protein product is CASRGSTDTQYF.

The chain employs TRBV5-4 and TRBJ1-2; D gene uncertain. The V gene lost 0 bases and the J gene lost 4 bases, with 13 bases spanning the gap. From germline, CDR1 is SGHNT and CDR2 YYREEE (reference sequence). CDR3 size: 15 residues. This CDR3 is CASSLGRGRVYGYTF. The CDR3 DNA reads TGTGCCAGCAGCTTGGGGAGAGGGAGGGTCTATGGCTACACCTTC.

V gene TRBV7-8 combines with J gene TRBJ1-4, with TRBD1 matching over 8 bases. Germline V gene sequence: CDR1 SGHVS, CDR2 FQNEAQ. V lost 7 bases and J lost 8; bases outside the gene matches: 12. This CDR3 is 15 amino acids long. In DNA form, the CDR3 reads TGTGCCAGCACCCGGGCAGGGGGCTGGGGGGAAAAACTGTTTTTT. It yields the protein CASTRAGGWGEKLFF.

In DNA, the CDR3 is TGTGCCAGCAGCCGGGACCTTAGCGGTGCAAACCAAGAGACCCAGTACTTC. This codes for CASSRDLSGANQETQYF. The rearrangement joins TRBV3-1 (or the pseudogene TRBV3-2) to TRBJ2-5; perhaps TRBD2 as D (6 bases). Trimming cost V 4 bases and J 0 bases, with 18 bases left between them. The CDR3 has 17 amino acids. Germline CDR1 and CDR2: LGHDT and YNNKEL (reference sequence).

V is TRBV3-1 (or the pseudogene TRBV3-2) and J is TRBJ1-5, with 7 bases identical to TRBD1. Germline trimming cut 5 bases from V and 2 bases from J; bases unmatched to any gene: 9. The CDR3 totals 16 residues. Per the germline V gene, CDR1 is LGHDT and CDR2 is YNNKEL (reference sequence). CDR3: CASSSGGGVGNQPQHF. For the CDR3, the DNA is TGTGCCAGCAGCTCAGGAGGGGGCGTGGGCAATCAGCCCCAGCATTTT.

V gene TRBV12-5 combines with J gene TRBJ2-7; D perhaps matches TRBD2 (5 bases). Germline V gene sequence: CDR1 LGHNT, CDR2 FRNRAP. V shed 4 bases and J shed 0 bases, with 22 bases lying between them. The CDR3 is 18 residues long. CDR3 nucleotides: TGTGCTAGTGGTTCGATACGCGACTCGGGGAGCGCCTCCTACGAGCAGTACTTC. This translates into CASGSIRDSGSASYEQYF. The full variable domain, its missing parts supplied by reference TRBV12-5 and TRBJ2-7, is DARVTQTPRHKVTEMGQEVTMRCQPILGHNTVFWYRQTMMQGLELLAYFRNRAPLDDSGMPKDRFSAEMPDATLATLKIQPSEPRDSAVYFCASGSIRDSGSASYEQYFGPGTRLTVT.

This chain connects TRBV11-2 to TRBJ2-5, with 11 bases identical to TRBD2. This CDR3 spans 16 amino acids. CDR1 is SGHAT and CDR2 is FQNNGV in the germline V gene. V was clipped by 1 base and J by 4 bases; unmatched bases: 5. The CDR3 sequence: CASSLGLAGGSETQYF. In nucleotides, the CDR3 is TGTGCCAGCAGCTTAGGTCTAGCGGGGGGTTCAGAGACCCAGTACTTC.

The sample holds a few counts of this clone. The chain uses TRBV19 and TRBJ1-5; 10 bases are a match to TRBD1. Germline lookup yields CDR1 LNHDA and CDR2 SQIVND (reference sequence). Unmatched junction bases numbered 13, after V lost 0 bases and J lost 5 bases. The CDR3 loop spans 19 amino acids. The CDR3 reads CASSIDLLRTGGMHQPQHF. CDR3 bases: TGTGCCAGTAGTATAGATCTTCTGCGGACAGGGGGTATGCATCAGCCCCAGCATTTT.

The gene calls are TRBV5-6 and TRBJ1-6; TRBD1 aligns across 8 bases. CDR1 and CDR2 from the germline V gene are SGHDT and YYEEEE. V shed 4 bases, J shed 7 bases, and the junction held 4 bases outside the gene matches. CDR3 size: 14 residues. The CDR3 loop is CASSTRQGNSPLHF. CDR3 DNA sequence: TGTGCCAGCAGCACCCGACAGGGGAATTCACCCCTCCACTTT.

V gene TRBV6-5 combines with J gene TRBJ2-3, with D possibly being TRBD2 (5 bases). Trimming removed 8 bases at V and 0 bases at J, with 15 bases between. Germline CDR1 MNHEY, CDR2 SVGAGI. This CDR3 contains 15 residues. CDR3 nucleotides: TGTGCCAGCGATGCCTACCGGACTAGCACAGATACGCAGTATTTT. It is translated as CASDAYRTSTDTQYF.

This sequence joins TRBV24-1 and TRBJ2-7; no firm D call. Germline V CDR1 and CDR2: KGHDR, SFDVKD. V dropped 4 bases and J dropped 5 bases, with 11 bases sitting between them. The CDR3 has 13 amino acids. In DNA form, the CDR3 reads TGTGCCACCAGTGACACAGCCATGGACGAGCAGTACTTC. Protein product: CATSDTAMDEQYF.

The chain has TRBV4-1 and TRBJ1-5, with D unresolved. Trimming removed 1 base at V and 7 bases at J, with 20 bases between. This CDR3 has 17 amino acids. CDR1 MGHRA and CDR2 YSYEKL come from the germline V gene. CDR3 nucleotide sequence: TGCGCCAGCAGCCAAGTGGTAAGATCCCCGACCGGGCAGCCCCAGCATTTT. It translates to CASSQVVRSPTGQPQHF.

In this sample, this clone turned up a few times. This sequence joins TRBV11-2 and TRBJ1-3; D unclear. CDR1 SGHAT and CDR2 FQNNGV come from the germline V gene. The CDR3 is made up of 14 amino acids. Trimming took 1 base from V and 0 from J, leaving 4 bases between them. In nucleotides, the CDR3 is TGTGCCAGCAGCTTAGCGGTCTCTGGAAACACCATATATTTT. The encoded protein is CASSLAVSGNTIYF.

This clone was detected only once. The CDR3 reads CASKGQEQETQYF. The CDR3 DNA sequence: TGTGCCAGCAAAGGACAGGAACAAGAGACCCAGTACTTC. The chain couples TRBV2 to TRBJ2-5; 7 bases fit TRBD1. V dropped 7 bases and J dropped 2; count of bases not matched to a gene: 4. This CDR3 has 13 amino acids. Germline CDR1 SNHLY, CDR2 FYNNEI.

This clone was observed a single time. The CDR3 is CALSGAPNYGYTF. The DNA for the CDR3 is TGTGCCCTCTCTGGGGCGCCCAACTATGGCTACACCTTC. The chain is built from TRBV28 and TRBJ1-2; D possibly corresponds to TRBD1 (5 bases). The CDR3 is 13 amino acids. The germline V gene encodes CDR1 MDHEN and CDR2 SYDVKM. Trimming cost V 11 bases and J 2 bases, with 15 bases left between them.

The CDR3 here is CASSRELGQQETQYF. In DNA form, the CDR3 reads TGTGCCAGCAGTAGGGAGTTAGGCCAACAAGAGACCCAGTACTTC. The J gene is TRBJ2-5, the V gene TRBV2, with D possibly TRBD2 on 5 matching bases. Germline assignment: CDR1 SNHLY and CDR2 FYNNEI. Between the trimmed V and J ends, which lost 5 bases and 2 bases, there was a span of 15 bases. This CDR3 is built from 15 residues.

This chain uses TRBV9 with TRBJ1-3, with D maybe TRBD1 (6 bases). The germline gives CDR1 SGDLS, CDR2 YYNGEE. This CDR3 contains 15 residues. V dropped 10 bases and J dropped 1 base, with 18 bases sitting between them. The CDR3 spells CASSLDSQSGNTIYF. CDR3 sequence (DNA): TGTGCCTCGAGCCTGGACAGCCAGTCTGGAAACACCATATATTTT. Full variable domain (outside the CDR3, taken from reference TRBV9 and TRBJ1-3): DSGVTQTPKHLITATGQRVTLRCSPRSGDLSVYWYQQSLDQGLQFLIQYYNGEERAKGNILERFSAQQFPDLHSELNLSSLELGDSALYFCASSLDSQSGNTIYFGEGSWLTVV.

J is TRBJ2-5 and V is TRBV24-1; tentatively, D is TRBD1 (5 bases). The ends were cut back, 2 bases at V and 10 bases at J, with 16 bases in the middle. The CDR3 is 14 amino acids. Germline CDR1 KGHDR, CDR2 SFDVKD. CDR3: CATSDSSKSGHQYF. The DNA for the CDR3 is TGTGCCACCAGTGATTCCTCGAAGAGTGGACACCAGTACTTC.

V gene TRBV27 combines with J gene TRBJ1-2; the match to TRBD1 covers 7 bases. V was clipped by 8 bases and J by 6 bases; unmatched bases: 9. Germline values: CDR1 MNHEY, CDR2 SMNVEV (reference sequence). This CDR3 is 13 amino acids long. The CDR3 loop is CASRGTGVNGYTF. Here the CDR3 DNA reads TGTGCCAGCCGAGGAACAGGGGTGAATGGCTACACCTTC.

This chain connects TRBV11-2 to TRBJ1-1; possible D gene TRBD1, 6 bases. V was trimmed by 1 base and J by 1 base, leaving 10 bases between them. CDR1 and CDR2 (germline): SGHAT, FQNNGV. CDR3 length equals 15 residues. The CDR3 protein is CASSLVGRGNTEAFF. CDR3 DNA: TGTGCCAGCAGCTTAGTTGGCAGGGGGAACACTGAAGCTTTCTTT.

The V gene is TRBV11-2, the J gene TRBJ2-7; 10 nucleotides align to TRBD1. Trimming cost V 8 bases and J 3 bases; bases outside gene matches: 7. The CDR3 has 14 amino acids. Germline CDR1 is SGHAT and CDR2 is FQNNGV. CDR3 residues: CASGATGGFYEQYF. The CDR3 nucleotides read TGTGCCAGCGGGGCGACAGGGGGCTTCTACGAGCAGTACTTC.

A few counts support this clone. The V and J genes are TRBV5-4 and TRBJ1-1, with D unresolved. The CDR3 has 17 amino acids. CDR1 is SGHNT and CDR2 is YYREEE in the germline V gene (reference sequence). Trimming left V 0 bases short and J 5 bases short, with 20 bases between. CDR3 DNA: TGTGCCAGCAGCTTGGGGGTAGGGAGACCCCTGGTGACTGAAGCTTTCTTT. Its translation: CASSLGVGRPLVTEAFF.

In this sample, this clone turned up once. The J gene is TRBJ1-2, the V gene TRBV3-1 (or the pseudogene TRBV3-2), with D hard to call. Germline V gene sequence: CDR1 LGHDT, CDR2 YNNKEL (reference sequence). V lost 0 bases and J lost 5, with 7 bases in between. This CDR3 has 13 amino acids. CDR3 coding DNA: TGTGCCAGCAGCCAAGAGGCCGGGTATGGCTACACCTTC. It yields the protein CASSQEAGYGYTF.

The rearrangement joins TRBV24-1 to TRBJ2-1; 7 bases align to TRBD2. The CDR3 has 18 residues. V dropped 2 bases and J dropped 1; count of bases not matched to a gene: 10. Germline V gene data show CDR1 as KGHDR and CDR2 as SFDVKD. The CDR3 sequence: CATSDSQVGAGSYNEQFF. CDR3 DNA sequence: TGTGCCACCAGTGATTCCCAGGTCGGAGCGGGATCCTACAATGAGCAGTTCTTC.